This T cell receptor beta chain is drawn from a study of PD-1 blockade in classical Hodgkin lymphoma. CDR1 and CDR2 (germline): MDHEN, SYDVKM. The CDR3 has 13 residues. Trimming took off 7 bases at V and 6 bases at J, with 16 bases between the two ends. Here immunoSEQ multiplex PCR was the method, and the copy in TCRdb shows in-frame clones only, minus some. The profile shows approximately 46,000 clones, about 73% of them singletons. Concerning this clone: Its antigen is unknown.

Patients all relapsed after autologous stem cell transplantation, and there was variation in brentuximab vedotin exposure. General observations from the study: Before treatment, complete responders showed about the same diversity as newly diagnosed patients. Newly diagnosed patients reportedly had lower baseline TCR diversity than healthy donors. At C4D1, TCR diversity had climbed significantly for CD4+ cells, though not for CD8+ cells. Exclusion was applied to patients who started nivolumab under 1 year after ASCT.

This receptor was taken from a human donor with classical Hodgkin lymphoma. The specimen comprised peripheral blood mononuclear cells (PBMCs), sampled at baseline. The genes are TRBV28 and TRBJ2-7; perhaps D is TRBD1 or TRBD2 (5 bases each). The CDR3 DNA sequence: TGTGCCAGCACTATGTCGGGTGGGGGCGAGCAGTACTTC. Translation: CASTMSGGGEQYF.